Presented here are 27 T cell receptor beta chains from one specimen sequenced in a study of cytomegalovirus exposure and HLA in healthy donors (dated by TCRdb to the late 2010s). Library preparation used the immunoSEQ multiplex PCR assay. The multiplex PCR relied on a mix of 60 forward primers for TCR Vbeta segments and 13 reverse primers for TCR Jbeta segments. TCRdb obtained this table from immuneACCESS and retained in-frame rearrangements with V and J assigned. These tables miss some clones; where compared with another copy, unresolved V genes account for less than half of the shortfall, and the remainder is unexplained. For this sample the table gives around 150,000 clones, of which roughly three fifths were detected only once. Jointly, the top ten make up 6% to 8% of the sample. The specimen sequenced was PBMCs. The source of these receptors is a woman aged 55 to 70 in good health and CMV-seronegative.

The V call is TRBV5-1, the J call TRBJ2-5, with D possibly being TRBD2 (6 bases). The length of the CDR3 is 15 residues. V was shortened by 2 bases and J by 4 bases, with 15 bases between the two germline ends. The germline V gene encodes CDR1 SGHRS and CDR2 YFSETQ. CDR3 amino acids: CASSFAGTYRETQYF. Written as DNA, the CDR3 is TGCGCCAGCAGCTTTGCGGGGACCTACCGAGAGACCCAGTACTTC.

This clone appeared once. The DNA for the CDR3 is TGTGCCAGTAGTGTCCTCCGAAGGGGCACCGGGGAGCTGTTTTTT. Its translation is CASSVLRRGTGELFF. The gene calls are TRBV19 and TRBJ2-2, with D tentatively TRBD1 (5 bases). Trimming shortened V by 5 bases and J by 4 bases, and 14 bases separated the two germline ends. The CDR3 is 15 amino acids. Germline V CDR1 and CDR2: LNHDA, SQIVND (reference sequence). The variable domain in full, completed from reference TRBV19 and TRBJ2-2, reads DGGITQSPKYLFRKEGQNVTLSCEQNLNHDAMYWYRQDPGQGLRLIYYSQIVNDFQKGDIAEGYSVSREKKESFPLTVTSAQKNPTAFYLCASSVLRRGTGELFFGEGSRLTVL.

This clone was detected only once. The chain carries TRBV6-1 and TRBJ2-7; D unresolved. From germline, CDR1 is MNHNS and CDR2 SASEGT. Deletions cut 7 bases from V and 6 bases from J, with 19 bases between. The CDR3 consists of 14 residues. CDR3 in amino acids: CASIRSGLMGEQYF. The CDR3 nucleotides are TGTGCCAGCATCCGGTCGGGTCTGATGGGCGAGCAGTACTTC.

This chain links TRBV29-1 with TRBJ1-1; 7 nucleotides align to TRBD1. CDR1 SQVTM and CDR2 ANQGSEA come from the germline V gene. The CDR3 spans 17 residues. V shed 0 bases, J shed 1 base, and the junction held 11 bases outside the gene matches. The CDR3 bases are TGCAGCGTTGAAGATCTTGGGACACAGGGGCCGAACACTGAAGCTTTCTTT. Translated: CSVEDLGTQGPNTEAFF.

The chain recombines TRBV5-4 with TRBJ2-5, with D possibly matching TRBD2 (5 bases). The J call may be wrong; the DNA end is better matched by TRBJ2-7. The germline gives CDR1 SGHNT, CDR2 YYREEE (reference sequence). This CDR3 region has 17 residues. Written as DNA, the CDR3 is TGTGCCAGCAGCATCGGGAAGAGGGCGAGACCCTCCTACGAGCAGTACTTC. Translating gives CASSIGKRARPSYEQYF.

This clone was seen only once. The conserved final phenylalanine or tryptophan is absent from the CDR3, which likely points to a read error. The limits of the CDR3 on the DNA are not certain, so only TCRdb's listed CDR3 is given. The V call is TRBV21-1, the J call TRBJ1-2; the DNA was not used to check the table's D call, TRBD1. TRBV21-1 corresponds to a pseudogene. Inclusive of both ends, the CDR3 amounts to 13 amino acids. This chain's CDR3 is CASSGDREAGYTL.

The CDR3 region has the DNA TGCGCCAGCAGCCAGTTTGGCGGGGATACGCAGTATTTT. Encoded protein: CASSQFGGDTQYF. The gene calls are TRBV5-1 and TRBJ2-3; perhaps TRBD2 as D (5 bases). Trimming cost V 4 bases and J 6 bases, with 12 bases left between them. The germline V gene encodes CDR1 SGHRS and CDR2 YFSETQ. CDR3 length: 13 amino acids.

The chain recombines TRBV5-1 with TRBJ2-3; 9 nucleotides match TRBD2. Germline CDR1 and CDR2: SGHRS and YFSETQ. The CDR3 is made up of 18 amino acids. With 1 base clipped from V and 1 base from J, the junction kept 10 bases outside the gene matches. CDR3 coding DNA: TGCGCCAGCAGCTTGTCTTGGTCTAGCGGGGTTGGCACAGATACGCAGTATTTT. Amino acid sequence: CASSLSWSSGVGTDTQYF.

The rearrangement links TRBV18 to TRBJ2-5; the match to TRBD2 covers 9 bases. The germline V gene has CDR1 KGHSH and CDR2 LQKENI. The CDR3 runs 14 residues. Losses at the gene ends were 5 bases for V and 7 bases for J; bases not matched to a gene: 8. CDR3 nucleotide sequence: TGTGCCAGCTCAACCGGGACTAGCAGTGGGACCCAGTACTTC. This gives the protein CASSTGTSSGTQYF.

The V gene is TRBV5-1, the J gene TRBJ2-3, with D possibly matching TRBD2 (5 bases). The V and J ends lost 1 base and 5 bases respectively, with 8 bases between them. The length of the CDR3 is 13 residues. Germline CDR1 reads SGHRS; CDR2 reads YFSETQ. CDR3 coding DNA: TGCGCCAGCAGCTTGTGGGCGGGAGATACGCAGTATTTT. It translates to CASSLWAGDTQYF.

This chain links TRBV5-1 with TRBJ2-1; the match to TRBD2 covers 14 bases. V lost 0 bases to trimming and J lost 0 bases; unmatched junction nucleotides: 14. The germline gives CDR1 SGHRS, CDR2 YFSETQ. The CDR3 covers 22 residues. CDR3 sequence reads: CASSLGYVPGTSGRSSYNEQFF. The CDR3 DNA reads as TGCGCCAGCAGCTTGGGATACGTACCCGGGACTAGCGGGAGAAGCTCCTACAATGAGCAGTTCTTC.

This clone was observed once. This chain uses TRBV6-1 with TRBJ2-3, with 8 bases lining up with TRBD1. Germline CDR1 is MNHNS and CDR2 is SASEGT. CDR3 size: 15 residues. With 2 bases clipped from V and 4 bases from J, the junction kept 5 bases outside the gene matches. The CDR3 loop reads CASSEQGARPDTQYF. DNA of the CDR3: TGTGCCAGCAGTGAACAGGGGGCCCGCCCAGATACGCAGTATTTT.

DNA of the CDR3: TGTGCCAGCAGCTTGGGTGCTAGACAAGAGACCCAGTACTTC. Translated: CASSLGARQETQYF. The chain joins TRBV5-4 to TRBJ2-5; D gene unclear. Germline CDR1 SGHNT, CDR2 YYREEE (reference sequence). Trimming cost V 0 bases and J 2 bases, with 8 bases left between them. The CDR3 sequence is 14 residues long. The full variable domain, in which reference TRBV5-4 and TRBJ2-5 provide the parts outside the CDR3, is ETGVTQSPTHLIKTRGQQVTLRCSSQSGHNTVSWYQQALGQGPQFIFQYYREEENGRGNFPPRFSGLQFPNYSSELNVNALELDDSALYLCASSLGARQETQYFGPGTRLLVL.

The chain carries TRBV29-1 and TRBJ2-5; 7 positions match TRBD2. Germline trimming cut 4 bases from V and 7 bases from J; bases unmatched to any gene: 15. This CDR3 spans 15 amino acids. CDR1 SQVTM and CDR2 ANQGSEA come from the germline V gene. The CDR3 loop reads CSVGGRVHQERTQYF. The CDR3 DNA reads as TGCAGCGTTGGAGGGAGGGTCCACCAAGAGCGGACCCAGTACTTC.

This clone was picked up a small number of times. This chain links TRBV7-2 with TRBJ2-7; tentatively, D is TRBD1 (7 bases). Trimming removed 4 bases from V and 0 bases from J, with 10 bases in between. Germline V CDR1 and CDR2: SGHTA, FQGNSA. The CDR3 length is 14 residues. CDR3 sequence (DNA): TGTGCCAGCAGCTACCAGGGGGGCTCCTACGAGCAGTACTTC. It is translated as CASSYQGGSYEQYF.

This rearrangement joins TRBV6-5 to TRBJ2-7, with 7 bases aligning to TRBD2. The CDR3 is 12 amino acids. In germline, CDR1 is MNHEY, CDR2 SVGAGI. The V segment lost 4 bases and the J segment 6 bases; nucleotides outside the gene matches: 3. CDR3 region: CASSFSGGEQYF. The CDR3, as DNA: TGTGCCAGCAGTTTTTCGGGAGGCGAGCAGTACTTC.

The chain recombines TRBV9 with TRBJ2-7; 8 nucleotides agree with TRBD2. This CDR3 is built from 14 residues. The V segment lost 4 bases and the J segment 2 bases; nucleotides outside the gene matches: 5. Germline V gene data show CDR1 as SGDLS and CDR2 as YYNGEE. The CDR3 region is CASSTGRDAYEQYF. The CDR3 nucleotides read TGTGCCAGCAGCACCGGGAGGGACGCCTACGAGCAGTACTTC.

This rearrangement joins TRBV6-1 to TRBJ1-1; no firm D call. There are 13 residues in the CDR3. Germline loops: CDR1 MNHNS, CDR2 SASEGT. Trimming cost V 7 bases and J 2 bases, with 11 bases left between them. This CDR3 is CASTQRGNTEAFF. CDR3 DNA: TGTGCCAGCACCCAACGGGGTAACACTGAAGCTTTCTTT.

The CDR3 nucleotides are TGTGCCAGCAAGCTGACAGGGGCGTATTACGAGCAGTACTTC. Translating it yields CASKLTGAYYEQYF. The genes are TRBV6-6 and TRBJ2-7, with 8 bases fitting TRBD1. The germline V gene has CDR1 MNHNY and CDR2 SVGAGI (reference sequence). V trimming: 7 bases; J trimming: 4 bases; junction bases outside the gene matches: 9. The length of the CDR3 is 14 residues.

The V gene is TRBV5-4, the J gene TRBJ2-2, with 14 bases lining up with TRBD2. Germline V gene data show CDR1 as SGHNT and CDR2 as YYREEE (reference sequence). V gave up 4 bases and J gave up 7 bases; unmatched junction bases: 6. This CDR3 spans 16 amino acids. This chain's CDR3 is CASSPGLAGAVGELFF. The CDR3 DNA sequence: TGTGCCAGCAGCCCGGGACTAGCGGGAGCGGTCGGGGAGCTGTTTTTT.

This clone turned up a few times. CDR3 residues: CASSEFKGGTDTQYF. CDR3 DNA sequence: TGTGCCAGCAGTGAATTCAAGGGGGGCACAGATACGCAGTATTTT. The chain uses TRBV25-1 and TRBJ2-3; tentatively, D is TRBD1 (6 bases). Germline lookup yields CDR1 MGHDK and CDR2 SYGVNS. This CDR3 has 15 residues. Trimming removed 1 base from V and 1 base from J, with 9 bases in between.

This clone was seen only once. The V and J genes are TRBV29-1 and TRBJ2-6; TRBD1 is a possible D gene (6 bases). V lost 4 bases, J lost 1 base, and 11 bases lay in between. There are 15 residues in the CDR3. Looked up from germline, CDR1 is SQVTM and CDR2 is ANQGSEA. CDR3 DNA: TGCAGCGTTGGGGGGCAGGGTTCTGGGGCCAACGTCCTGACTTTC. It yields the protein CSVGGQGSGANVLTF. Full variable domain (remainder filled in from reference TRBV29-1 and TRBJ2-6): SAVISQKPSRDICQRGTSLTIQCQVDSQVTMMFWYRQQPGQSLTLIATANQGSEATYESGFVIDKFPISRPNLTFSTLTVSNMSPEDSSIYLCSVGGQGSGANVLTFGAGSRLTVL.

V gene TRBV19 combines with J gene TRBJ2-7, with TRBD1 matching over 8 bases. The CDR3 runs to 14 residues. Germline-derived CDR1 and CDR2 are LNHDA and SQIVND (reference sequence). V shed 6 bases, J shed 2 bases, and the junction held 6 bases outside the gene matches. The CDR3 nucleotides are TGTGCCAGTAGAACCGGGACAGGCGCCTACGAGCAGTACTTC. Its translation is CASRTGTGAYEQYF.

The chain combines TRBV6-5 with TRBJ2-5, with a possible D match to TRBD1 (8 bases). Germline CDR1 is MNHEY and CDR2 is SVGAGI. The CDR3 extends over 15 amino acids. V shed 6 bases and J shed 2 bases, with 16 bases lying between them. The CDR3 region is CASRPTGGGQETQYF. The CDR3 coding sequence is TGTGCCAGCAGACCAACAGGGGGGGGGCAAGAGACCCAGTACTTC.

The V and J genes are TRBV29-1 and TRBJ2-7; 9 bases agree with TRBD2. V was clipped by 5 bases and J by 4 bases; unmatched bases: 9. The germline V gene has CDR1 SQVTM and CDR2 ANQGSEA. The CDR3 extends over 14 amino acids. The CDR3 region has the DNA TGCAGCGTTTTATCTAGCGGGGTCTTGTACGAGCAGTACTTC. Its translation: CSVLSSGVLYEQYF.

The chain carries TRBV7-8 and TRBJ2-7; possibly TRBD2 for D (6 bases). Per germline, CDR1 SGHVS and CDR2 FQNEAQ. This CDR3 contains 14 residues. V lost 1 base and J 2 bases, leaving 9 bases between the germline ends. The CDR3 DNA reads as TGTGCCAGCAGCTTAGGCGGGACGGCCTACGAGCAGTACTTC. As protein: CASSLGGTAYEQYF.

The chain joins TRBV9 to TRBJ2-1; 8 bases align to TRBD2. CDR3 size: 15 residues. V was pared by 6 bases and J by 3 bases, with 8 bases of the junction left unmatched. The germline V gene encodes CDR1 SGDLS and CDR2 YYNGEE. This CDR3 is CASTQTGTSYNEQFF. The CDR3 DNA sequence: TGTGCCAGCACCCAAACCGGGACTAGCTACAATGAGCAGTTCTTC.